This is a list of T cell receptor beta chains from one sample in a study of blood T cell repertoires in COVID-19. This table comes from immunoSEQ multiplex PCR, and its TCRdb copy is limited to in-frame clones, with some not included. In the table there are about 66,000 clones, about 82% of which are singletons. The sequencing input was peripheral blood. These receptors originate from a human donor in a cohort sampled during active COVID-19. Each CDR3 is given with its conserved first and last residue. Each record gives: J gene, CDR3 length, V gene, D gene, CDR3 DNA, CDR3 protein. A D gene is named only where the DNA matches it firmly.

J: TRBJ1-2
length: 14
V: TRBV5-4
D: TRBD1
DNA: TGTGCCAGCAGCGGGACAGGGGGCAATCGGGGCTACACCTTC
CDR3: CASSGTGGNRGYTF

J: TRBJ2-1
length: 14
V: TRBV28
D: NA
DNA: TGTGCCAGCGGGGACGGGAGCTCCTACAATGAGCAGTTCTTC
CDR3: CASGDGSSYNEQFF

J: TRBJ2-2
length: 19
V: TRBV11-3
D: TRBD2
DNA: TGTGCCAGCAGCTTAGACCTCGGACTAGCGGGAGGACCCACCGGGGAGCTGTTTTTT
CDR3: CASSLDLGLAGGPTGELFF

J: TRBJ2-7
length: 17
V: TRBV7-9
D: TRBD2
DNA: TGTGCCAGCAGCCGAGCCGGGGGGAGGTTCAACTCCTACGAGCAGTACTTC
CDR3: CASSRAGGRFNSYEQYF

J: TRBJ1-3
length: 17
V: TRBV21-1
D: NA
DNA: TGTGCCAGCAGCATATTTCCGGGACAAACGCCTGGAAACACCATATATTTT
CDR3: CASSIFPGQTPGNTIYF

J: TRBJ1-3
length: 15
V: TRBV28
D: NA
DNA: TGTGCCAGCAGTTCCACTACTACCTCTGGAAACACCATATATTTT
CDR3: CASSSTTTSGNTIYF

J: TRBJ1-5
length: 15
V: TRBV28
D: TRBD1
DNA: TGTGCCAGCAGACCCCCGGGACAGGGGAATCAGCCCCAGCATTTT
CDR3: CASRPPGQGNQPQHF

J: TRBJ1-1
length: 14
V: TRBV6-5
D: NA
DNA: TGTGCCAGCATAAGGCAACCGGGAAGCACTGAAGCTTTCTTT
CDR3: CASIRQPGSTEAFF

J: TRBJ1-5
length: 14
V: TRBV20-1
D: NA
DNA: TGCAGTGCTAGTGGGCGCGCTAGAGGGCAGCCCCAGCATTTT
CDR3: CSASGRARGQPQHF

J: TRBJ2-5
length: 15
V: TRBV18
D: TRBD2
DNA: TGTGCCAGCTCACCCCCGGGACTAGCGGAAGAGACCCAGTACTTC
CDR3: CASSPPGLAEETQYF